These 21 T cell receptor beta chains were all obtained from the same sample, sequenced in a study of cytomegalovirus exposure and HLA in healthy donors. Researchers ran the PCR with 60 Vbeta and 13 Jbeta primers. Repertoires were generated with immunoSEQ multiplex PCR, while TCRdb's copy carries only in-frame clones and drops some. The table shows 35,000 to 55,000 clones, with about 78% occurring only once. Sequenced sample: PBMCs. The receptors derive from a woman under 40 in good health and CMV-seronegative.

This chain connects TRBV2 to TRBJ2-3; unclear D gene. Trimming shortened V by 6 bases and J by 5 bases, and 9 bases separated the two germline ends. The CDR3 sequence is 12 residues long. CDR1 is SNHLY and CDR2 is FYNNEI in the germline V gene. CDR3 region: CASSPIRDTQYF. For the CDR3, the DNA is TGTGCCAGCAGCCCTATTCGAGATACGCAGTATTTT.

V usage is TRBV28 and J usage is TRBJ2-7, with TRBD1 matching over 12 bases. Looked up from germline, CDR1 is MDHEN and CDR2 is SYDVKM. The CDR3 has 18 amino acids. The V segment lost 6 bases and the J segment 4 bases; nucleotides outside the gene matches: 16. CDR3 sequence reads: CASSSPGLGTGGRYEQYF. CDR3 nucleotides: TGTGCCAGCAGCTCGCCAGGACTCGGGACAGGGGGCAGGTACGAGCAGTACTTC.

The chain is built from TRBV13 and TRBJ2-1; no clear D gene. Trimming pared 1 base from V and 4 bases from J, leaving 8 bases between. The CDR3 is 14 residues long. Germline V gene data show CDR1 as PRHDT and CDR2 as FYEKMQ (reference sequence). For the CDR3, the DNA is TGTGCCAGCAGCTTAGAGACCGGGTACAATGAGCAGTTCTTC. Translating it yields CASSLETGYNEQFF.

This clone was found a few times. The chain has TRBV7-2 and TRBJ2-7, with 11 bases lining up with TRBD2. Germline values: CDR1 SGHTA, CDR2 FQGNSA. There are 16 residues in the CDR3. V was clipped by 2 bases and J by 3 bases; unmatched bases: 6. The CDR3 region is CASSLLWTSGYYEQYF. The CDR3 DNA is TGTGCCAGCAGCTTACTTTGGACTAGCGGGTACTACGAGCAGTACTTC.

The chain has TRBV28 and TRBJ1-5; 7 positions match TRBD1. This CDR3 has 15 amino acids. In germline, CDR1 is MDHEN, CDR2 SYDVKM. The junction had 12 bases not matched to a gene; V was cut back by 8 bases and J by 5 bases. This CDR3 reads CASRAPGGPDQPQHF. The CDR3, as DNA: TGTGCCAGCCGAGCCCCAGGGGGACCGGATCAGCCCCAGCATTTT.

This chain connects TRBV10-1 to TRBJ2-1; the match to TRBD2 covers 10 bases. Germline CDR1 WNHNN, CDR2 SYGVQD (reference sequence). The V segment lost 6 bases and the J segment 8 bases; nucleotides outside the gene matches: 4. This CDR3 has 13 amino acids. CDR3 nucleotides: TGCGCCAGCAGACAGCGGGAGGGATATGAGCAGTTCTTC. Amino acid sequence: CASRQREGYEQFF.

The genes are TRBV10-3 and TRBJ1-2; D uncertain. The germline V gene has CDR1 ENHRY and CDR2 SYGVKD. V was trimmed by 4 bases and J by 6 bases, leaving 21 bases between them. This CDR3 has 16 amino acids. The CDR3 is CAISVSPGGDSDGYTF. CDR3 DNA sequence: TGTGCCATCAGTGTGTCACCAGGAGGCGATAGTGATGGCTACACCTTC.

The chain recombines TRBV14 with TRBJ1-3; the D is unclear. The CDR3 loop spans 13 amino acids. V was shortened by 6 bases and J by 0 bases, with 6 bases between the two germline ends. Germline V lookup: CDR1 SGHDN, CDR2 FVKESK. The CDR3 region is CASSVNSGNTIYF. The DNA of the CDR3 is TGTGCCAGCAGTGTTAACTCTGGAAACACCATATATTTT.

Notes on this clone: The sample has other DNA sequences that encode this CDR3 too. The chain carries TRBV5-1 and TRBJ1-5; D unclear. Trimming took off 0 bases at V and 4 bases at J, with 8 bases between the two ends. The CDR3 is 14 residues long. Looked up from germline, CDR1 is SGHRS and CDR2 is YFSETQ. CDR3 sequence (DNA): TGCGCCAGCAGCTTGGCAGGTGGGAATCAGCCCCAGCATTTT. Residues: CASSLAGGNQPQHF. Using reference TRBV5-1 and TRBJ1-5 for the parts outside the CDR3, the full variable domain is KAGVTQTPRYLIKTRGQQVTLSCSPISGHRSVSWYQQTPGQGLQFLFEYFSETQRNKGNFPGRFSGRQFSNSRSEMNVSTLELGDSALYLCASSLAGGNQPQHFGDGTRLSIL.

The chain links TRBV6-5 to TRBJ1-4, with D perhaps matching TRBD1 (6 bases). The V end was cut by 10 bases, the J end by 5 bases, with 14 bases between. The CDR3 contains 13 residues. Germline values: CDR1 MNHEY, CDR2 SVGAGI. The CDR3 is CATGPGGNEKLFF. Here the CDR3 DNA reads TGTGCCACCGGACCGGGGGGCAATGAAAAACTGTTTTTT.

This clone counts as medium-sized (0.01 to 0.1%). This chain joins TRBV19 and TRBJ1-2; D not resolved. The V gene lost 1 base and the J gene lost 3 bases, with 12 bases spanning the gap. This CDR3 is built from 15 residues. Germline values: CDR1 LNHDA, CDR2 SQIVND (reference sequence). In DNA, the CDR3 is TGTGCCAGTAGTATAGGGCAGTGGGAGGACTATGGCTACACCTTC. This translates into CASSIGQWEDYGYTF.

The chain uses TRBV7-9 and TRBJ2-1, with TRBD2 matching 7 bases. The CDR3 is 16 residues long. Germline lookup yields CDR1 SEHNR and CDR2 FQNEAQ (reference sequence). V trimming: 1 base; J trimming: 8 bases; junction bases outside the gene matches: 11. CDR3 in amino acids: CASSLGTGGGFDEQFF. The DNA for the CDR3 is TGTGCCAGCAGCTTAGGTACGGGGGGAGGGTTCGATGAGCAGTTCTTC.

The V and J genes are TRBV19 and TRBJ1-1; perhaps TRBD1 as D (6 bases). V was clipped by 4 bases and J by 3 bases, with 15 bases between them. CDR3 length equals 15 residues. The germline CDR1 and CDR2 sequences are LNHDA and SQIVND (reference sequence). The CDR3 protein is CASSKNRVGDTEAFF. Written as DNA, the CDR3 is TGTGCCAGTAGTAAAAACAGGGTCGGGGACACTGAAGCTTTCTTT.

The V call is TRBV12-5, the J call TRBJ2-5; TRBD2 agrees at 7 bases. Trimming removed 1 base from V and 5 bases from J; junction bases left unmatched: 13. The length of the CDR3 is 17 residues. Germline loops: CDR1 LGHNT, CDR2 FRNRAP. The CDR3: CASGLGLGTTGSETQYF. CDR3 nucleotides: TGTGCTAGTGGTTTGGGCCTCGGGACTACGGGTAGCGAGACCCAGTACTTC. Together with reference TRBV12-5 and TRBJ2-5, the CDR3 gives the full variable domain: DARVTQTPRHKVTEMGQEVTMRCQPILGHNTVFWYRQTMMQGLELLAYFRNRAPLDDSGMPKDRFSAEMPDATLATLKIQPSEPRDSAVYFCASGLGLGTTGSETQYFGPGTRLLVL.

The chain links TRBV10-2 to TRBJ1-5; a possible D gene is TRBD1 (5 bases). With 2 bases removed from V and 6 bases from J, the gap between germline ends came to 8 bases. Germline V gene data show CDR1 as WSHSY and CDR2 as SAAADI. The CDR3 is made up of 13 amino acids. The CDR3 sequence is CASSEQGRQPQHF. The DNA for the CDR3 is TGCGCCAGCAGTGAGCAGGGCCGTCAGCCCCAGCATTTT.

The chain couples TRBV2 to TRBJ2-7, with 8 bases fitting TRBD1. The germline CDR1 and CDR2 sequences are SNHLY and FYNNEI. CDR3 length equals 14 residues. The ends lost 6 bases at V and 4 bases at J; junction bases unmatched: 8. The DNA for the CDR3 is TGTGCCAGCAGGGAGGACAGGGAGACGTACGAGCAGTACTTC. Protein sequence: CASREDRETYEQYF.

This clone came up once. The chain employs TRBV9 and TRBJ2-7; D may be TRBD2 (5 bases). CDR3 length equals 13 residues. The germline gives CDR1 SGDLS, CDR2 YYNGEE. Between the trimmed V and J ends, which lost 0 bases and 6 bases, there was a span of 10 bases. Here the CDR3 DNA reads TGTGCCAGCAGCGTAGCGGGGTTTGGCGAGCAGTACTTC. The encoded protein is CASSVAGFGEQYF. The whole variable domain, remainder taken from reference TRBV9 and TRBJ2-7, is DSGVTQTPKHLITATGQRVTLRCSPRSGDLSVYWYQQSLDQGLQFLIQYYNGEERAKGNILERFSAQQFPDLHSELNLSSLELGDSALYFCASSVAGFGEQYFGPGTRLTVT.

Here the CDR3 reads CASSLPAASSYNEQFF. CDR3 in DNA: TGCGCCAGCAGCTTGCCAGCGGCGAGCTCCTACAATGAGCAGTTCTTC. The V call is TRBV5-1, the J call TRBJ2-1, with D perhaps TRBD2 (5 bases). The CDR3 covers 16 residues. V was clipped by 1 base and J by 0 bases, with 11 bases between them. Germline CDR1 reads SGHRS; CDR2 reads YFSETQ.

The chain carries TRBV6-1 and TRBJ2-5, with D maybe TRBD2 (6 bases). This CDR3 spans 15 amino acids. Trimming pared 3 bases from V and 0 bases from J, leaving 11 bases between. Germline CDR1 is MNHNS and CDR2 is SASEGT. The CDR3 protein is CASSDAASDQETQYF. The CDR3 DNA is TGTGCCAGCAGTGATGCGGCTAGCGACCAAGAGACCCAGTACTTC.

V is TRBV4-2 and J is TRBJ1-6; D unclear. The germline V gene has CDR1 LGHNA and CDR2 YNFKEQ. The ends were cut back, 0 bases at V and 10 bases at J, with 10 bases in the middle. This CDR3 region has 14 residues. The CDR3 DNA reads TGTGCCAGCAGCCAAGAAATGTCGGAGTCACCCCTCCACTTT. Its translation is CASSQEMSESPLHF.

The rearrangement links TRBV30 to TRBJ2-3; maybe TRBD2 (7 bases). V was cut by 0 bases and J by 0 bases, with 13 bases left in between. CDR3 size: 16 residues. CDR1 GTSNPN and CDR2 SVGIG come from the germline V gene (reference sequence). The CDR3 sequence is CAWSVWGGLSTDTQYF. For the CDR3, the DNA is TGTGCCTGGAGTGTATGGGGGGGGCTAAGCACAGATACGCAGTATTTT.